This T cell receptor (beta chain) was documented in a study of blood T cell repertoires in COVID-19. Study context: The samples span acute and convalescent COVID-19 from the United States, Italy and Spain. T cells, B-cell-depleted T cells, or PBMCs provided the cDNA or gDNA that served as material.

Per the original methods: Amplified reference gene primers provided the basis for estimating nucleated cell counts. The assay was immunoSEQ multiplex PCR, and TCRdb's table has in-frame clones only and misses some. D and trimming come from the DNA, and the V and J calls and clone size come from that table. This sample yields roughly 100,000 clones, of which roughly 80% are seen a single time; approximately 3.3% belongs to the top ten. This CDR3 has 16 amino acids. V lost 2 bases to trimming and J lost 6 bases; unmatched junction nucleotides: 12. Germline CDR1 SGHTA, CDR2 FQGNSA. This clone has more than one count but fewer than ten.

Specimen: peripheral blood. The chain uses TRBV7-2 and TRBJ2-7, with 8 bases aligning to TRBD2. The sequence was collected from a woman of 80 years or more with active or convalescent COVID-19. The CDR3 sequence is CASSLSRTSSFAEQYF. CDR3 coding DNA: TGTGCCAGCAGCTTAAGCCGGACTAGCTCCTTCGCCGAGCAGTACTTC.